This T cell receptor beta chain emerged from a study of T cells in Graves' hyperthyroidism and ophthalmopathy. Amplification targeted TCR beta CDR3 regions from RNA transcripts. First-round RT-PCR with HTBI primers amplified the TCR CDR3 region. Via MiXCR, TCRdb re-called the multiplex PCR reads, giving one row per CDR3 protein. The table shows about 400,000 distinct CDR3 sequences, with about 15% occurring only once. This clonotype occurred many times. The V gene lost 3 bases and the J gene lost 2 bases, with 14 bases spanning the gap. The CDR3 length is 14 residues. Germline CDR1 is DFQATT and CDR2 is SNEGSKA (reference sequence).

The genes are TRBV20-1 and TRBJ2-7; unclear D gene. This TCR was sampled from a man between 18 and 35 years old with Graves' ophthalmopathy. The specimen was blood. CDR3: CSASPDWVPYEQYF. The DNA for the CDR3 is TGCAGTGCTAGTCCTGACTGGGTACCCTACGAGCAGTACTTC.